This T cell receptor (beta chain) was obtained from a study of T cells in Graves' hyperthyroidism and ophthalmopathy. The V segment lost 2 bases and the J segment 2 bases; nucleotides outside the gene matches: 4. The CDR3 totals 15 residues. Germline CDR1 is SGDLS and CDR2 is YYNGEE. This clonotype was seen a few times. Researchers barred patients who had uncontrolled infection, other autoimmune disease, pregnancy or lactation. TCR beta CDR3 region amplification was performed from RNA transcripts. During a first-round RT-PCR of the TCR CDR3, the HTBI primer set was used. Each CDR3 protein is one row after TCRdb ran MiXCR on the multiplex PCR reads. The table includes 750,000 to 950,000 distinct CDR3 sequences, 35% to 45% detected once.

V gene TRBV9 combines with J gene TRBJ2-7, with 10 bases fitting TRBD1. Sequencing was performed on blood. The sequence was obtained from a man between 18 and 29 years old with Graves' hyperthyroidism. The CDR3 nucleotides read TGTGCCAGCAGCGTCGAAGGACAGGGGGCCTACGAGCAGTACTTC. This sequence encodes CASSVEGQGAYEQYF. Filled out from reference TRBV9 and TRBJ2-7, the complete variable domain reads DSGVTQTPKHLITATGQRVTLRCSPRSGDLSVYWYQQSLDQGLQFLIQYYNGEERAKGNILERFSAQQFPDLHSELNLSSLELGDSALYFCASSVEGQGAYEQYFGPGTRLTVT.